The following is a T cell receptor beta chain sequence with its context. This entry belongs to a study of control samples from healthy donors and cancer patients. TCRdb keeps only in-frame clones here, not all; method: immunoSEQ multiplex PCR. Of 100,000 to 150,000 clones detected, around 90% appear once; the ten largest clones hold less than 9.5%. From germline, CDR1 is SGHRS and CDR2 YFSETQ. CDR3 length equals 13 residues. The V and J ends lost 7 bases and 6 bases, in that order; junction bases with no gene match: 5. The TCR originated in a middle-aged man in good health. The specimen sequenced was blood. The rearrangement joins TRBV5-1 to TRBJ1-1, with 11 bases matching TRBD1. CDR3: CASSPGQGAEAFF. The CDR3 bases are TGCGCCAGCTCCCCGGGACAGGGGGCTGAAGCTTTCTTT.